Shown below are 15 T cell receptor beta chains from a single sample sequenced in a study of T-cell reconstitution after alpha-beta-depleted transplantation in children. Preparing the TCRbeta library involved the use of unique molecular identifiers. One entry per CDR3 protein, called by TCRdb with MiXCR from the PCR reads. The sample contains more than 200,000 distinct CDR3 sequences, roughly 25% of which appear only once. The sample in question was PBMCs, obtained before TCRalphabeta/CD19-depleted stem cell transplant. All receptors derive from a girl aged 2 to 9 with Fanconi anemia, due to receive a stem cell transplant.

This clonotype has ten or more counts. The chain couples TRBV29-1 to TRBJ2-7; D unresolved. This CDR3 spans 13 amino acids. The V gene's germline CDR1 is SQVTM and CDR2 ANQGSEA. V lost 4 bases and J 5 bases, leaving 15 bases between the germline ends. The CDR3 spells CSVGANGWHEQYF. The DNA for the CDR3 is TGCAGCGTTGGGGCCAACGGATGGCACGAGCAGTACTTC.

This sequence joins TRBV29-1 and TRBJ2-7; 7 nucleotides agree with TRBD1. Germline values: CDR1 SQVTM, CDR2 ANQGSEA. Unmatched junction bases numbered 10, after V lost 7 bases and J lost 1 base. The CDR3 is 14 amino acids. CDR3 in DNA: TGCAGCGCGAGGGGACAGTCCCTTTCCTACGAGCAGTACTTC. As protein: CSARGQSLSYEQYF.

V is TRBV7-2 and J is TRBJ2-1; no reliable D call. V dropped 3 bases and J dropped 3 bases, with 12 bases sitting between them. The CDR3 is made up of 15 amino acids. Germline V gives CDR1 SGHTA, CDR2 FQGNSA. The CDR3 spells CASSFTRTDYNEQFF. The DNA of the CDR3 is TGTGCCAGCAGCTTCACCCGAACAGACTACAATGAGCAGTTCTTC.

The chain employs TRBV20-1 and TRBJ2-7, with D perhaps matching TRBD1 (5 bases). The V end lost 4 bases, the J end lost 5 bases, and 12 bases lay between the germline ends. Germline CDR1 DFQATT, CDR2 SNEGSKA (reference sequence). The CDR3 extends over 12 amino acids. CDR3 coding DNA: TGCAGTGCTAAGGGCAGGGTCAACGAGCAGTACTTC. It is translated as CSAKGRVNEQYF.

This clonotype was recorded a few times. The chain recombines TRBV7-2 with TRBJ2-3, with TRBD2 identical over 10 bases. Germline assignment: CDR1 SGHTA and CDR2 FQGNSA. The CDR3 loop spans 15 amino acids. J lost 3 bases, V lost 3 bases, and 3 bases had no gene match. Here the CDR3 reads CASSFWTSGTDTQYF. Written as DNA, the CDR3 is TGTGCCAGCAGCTTTTGGACTAGCGGTACAGATACGCAGTATTTT.

This chain uses TRBV20-1 with TRBJ1-4; D is unresolved. The germline V and J ends were trimmed by 5 bases and 3 bases, with 4 bases remaining between them. Germline V gives CDR1 DFQATT, CDR2 SNEGSKA (reference sequence). This CDR3 has 11 amino acids. CDR3 DNA sequence: TGCAGTGCTCAGCCTAATGAAAAACTGTTTTTT. This sequence encodes CSAQPNEKLFF.

This chain links TRBV7-2 with TRBJ2-7; TRBD2 matches at 9 bases. The CDR3 spans 15 residues. The V gene's germline CDR1 is SGHTA and CDR2 FQGNSA. V dropped 5 bases and J dropped 0; count of bases not matched to a gene: 5. CDR3 region: CASSQLRGGSYEQYF. The DNA of the CDR3 is TGTGCCAGCAGCCAACTGCGGGGGGGCTCCTACGAGCAGTACTTC.

This chain joins TRBV4-2 and TRBJ1-2; 11 bases are shared with TRBD1. The CDR3 has 20 amino acids. Trimming cost V 1 base and J 2 bases; bases outside gene matches: 15. CDR1 and CDR2 (germline): LGHNA, YNFKEQ. This chain's CDR3 is CASSQAPLGGQGAGNYGYTF. The DNA of the CDR3 is TGTGCCAGCAGCCAAGCGCCCCTCGGCGGACAGGGGGCCGGAAACTATGGCTACACCTTC.

This clonotype was seen ten or more times. This chain connects TRBV29-1 to TRBJ2-1, with D uncertain. This CDR3 comprises 10 residues. The V end was cut by 7 bases, the J end by 3 bases, with 4 bases between. CDR1 is SQVTM and CDR2 is ANQGSEA in the germline V gene. The CDR3 sequence: CSGVYNEQFF. CDR3 nucleotide sequence: TGCAGCGGGGTCTACAATGAGCAGTTCTTC.

The gene calls are TRBV20-1 and TRBJ2-1; 7 bases are a match to TRBD2. This CDR3 region has 13 residues. The ends lost 7 bases at V and 0 bases at J; junction bases unmatched: 3. Germline CDR1 reads DFQATT; CDR2 reads SNEGSKA (reference sequence). CDR3 sequence reads: CSGEGSSYNEQFF. CDR3 in DNA: TGCAGTGGGGAGGGGAGCTCCTACAATGAGCAGTTCTTC.

The rearrangement links TRBV15 to TRBJ2-7, with TRBD1 identical over 10 bases. Germline V gene data show CDR1 as LNHNV and CDR2 as YYDKDF (reference sequence). The CDR3 consists of 15 residues. After removal of 6 bases from V and 2 bases from J, the junction contained 7 bases not matched to a gene. The CDR3 here is CATRGYGTGAYEQYF. The CDR3, as DNA: TGTGCCACCAGGGGATACGGGACAGGGGCCTACGAGCAGTACTTC.

The sample holds one count of this clonotype. CDR3 coding DNA: TGTGCCAGCAGCTTAGGGGGGACAGGCGACTCCTACGAGCAGTACTTC. Its protein is CASSLGGTGDSYEQYF. The chain couples TRBV7-9 to TRBJ2-7; 8 bases map to TRBD1. V shed 1 base, J shed 0 bases, and the junction held 5 bases outside the gene matches. The CDR3 totals 16 residues. Germline CDR1 and CDR2: SEHNR and FQNEAQ (reference sequence).

This clonotype showed up many times. The V and J genes are TRBV6-5 and TRBJ2-5; 15 nucleotides align to TRBD2. This CDR3 region has 16 residues. In germline, CDR1 is MNHEY, CDR2 SVGAGI. With V trimmed by 4 bases and J by 4 bases, 4 bases remained unmatched. CDR3 sequence reads: CASSLRTSGGGETQYF. For the CDR3, the DNA is TGTGCCAGCAGTTTACGGACTAGCGGGGGGGGAGAGACCCAGTACTTC.

The chain couples TRBV28 to TRBJ1-2, with no clear D. The CDR3 is 16 residues long. Trimming removed 6 bases from V and 1 base from J, with 18 bases in between. Looked up from germline, CDR1 is MDHEN and CDR2 is SYDVKM. CDR3 DNA sequence: TGTGCCAGCAGAGGGAAATATAAGCCAATTAACTATGGCTACACCTTC. Amino acid sequence: CASRGKYKPINYGYTF.

The rearrangement uses TRBV20-1 and TRBJ2-1; 14 nucleotides line up with TRBD2. Germline CDR1 is DFQATT and CDR2 is SNEGSKA (reference sequence). CDR3 length: 19 amino acids. The J segment lost 0 bases and the V segment lost 0 bases, leaving 7 bases of the junction unmatched. The CDR3 reads CSARDLGLAGGPSYNEQFF. The CDR3 DNA reads as TGCAGTGCTAGAGATCTCGGACTAGCGGGAGGTCCCTCCTACAATGAGCAGTTCTTC.